The clone carrying this T cell receptor (beta chain) was seen only a few times. Its antigen is unidentified. The data are from a study of T cells in Graves' hyperthyroidism and ophthalmopathy. About the study: Peripheral blood was taken when the disease was first diagnosed, before any treatment began. Findings and caveats of the study: Among thyroid clonotypes expanded above 0.001, most also appeared in blood.

What was amplified from RNA transcripts were TCR beta CDR3 regions. RT-PCR in the first round (using the HTBI primer set) targeted the TCR CDR3. TCRdb reprocessed the multiplex PCR reads via MiXCR and lists one record per CDR3 protein. The table includes about 350,000 distinct CDR3 sequences, roughly 13% detected once. Per germline, CDR1 SGHDT and CDR2 YYEEEE. Trimming removed 0 bases from V and 0 bases from J, with 13 bases in between. The CDR3 loop spans 17 amino acids. Those patients with uncontrolled infection, other autoimmune disease, pregnancy or lactation were excluded. About 9.4 ml fresh peripheral blood yielded the PBMCs.

The chain employs TRBV5-6 and TRBJ1-5; D unresolved. Sequencing used blood. This sequence originates from a middle-aged woman with Graves' ophthalmopathy. DNA for the CDR3: TGTGCCAGCAGCTTGGCTGTCGGGTTCGGTAGCAATCAGCCCCAGCATTTT. Translated: CASSLAVGFGSNQPQHF.